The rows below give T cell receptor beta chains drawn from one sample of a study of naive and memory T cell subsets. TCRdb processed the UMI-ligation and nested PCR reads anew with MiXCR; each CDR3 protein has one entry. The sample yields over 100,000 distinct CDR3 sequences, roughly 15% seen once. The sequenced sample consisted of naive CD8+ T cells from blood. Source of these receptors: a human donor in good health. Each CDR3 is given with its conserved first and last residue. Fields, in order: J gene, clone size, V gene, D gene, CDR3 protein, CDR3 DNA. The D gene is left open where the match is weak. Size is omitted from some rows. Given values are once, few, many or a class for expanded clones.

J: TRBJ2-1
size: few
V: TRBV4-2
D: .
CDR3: CASSQDPQHNEQFF
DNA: TGTGCCAGCAGCCAAGATCCACAGCACAATGAGCAGTTCTTC

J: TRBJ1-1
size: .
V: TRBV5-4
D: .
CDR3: CASSLNMVTEAFF
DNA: TGTGCCAGCAGCTTGAACATGGTCACTGAAGCTTTCTTT

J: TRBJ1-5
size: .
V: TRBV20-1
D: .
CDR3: CSAGEGGRGQPQHF
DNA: TGCAGTGCTGGGGAAGGAGGACGGGGACAGCCCCAGCATTTT

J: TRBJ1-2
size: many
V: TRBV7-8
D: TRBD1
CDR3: CASSLYSTGERYGYTF
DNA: TGTGCCAGCAGCTTATACAGCACAGGGGAGAGATATGGCTACACCTTC

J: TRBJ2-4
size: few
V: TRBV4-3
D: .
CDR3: CASSSGSGAKNIQYF
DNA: TGCGCCAGCAGCTCAGGAAGTGGAGCCAAAAACATTCAGTACTTC

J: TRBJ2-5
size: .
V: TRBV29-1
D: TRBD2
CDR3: CSAPAGDETQYF
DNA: TGCAGCGCCCCAGCGGGAGACGAGACCCAGTACTTC

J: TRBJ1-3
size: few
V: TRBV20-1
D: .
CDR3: CSASTEAHSGNTIYF
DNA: TGCAGTGCTAGCACGGAGGCCCACTCTGGAAACACCATATATTTT

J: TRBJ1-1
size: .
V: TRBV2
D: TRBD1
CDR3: CASSEAGGVEAFF
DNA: TGTGCCAGCAGTGAAGCAGGGGGCGTTGAAGCTTTCTTT

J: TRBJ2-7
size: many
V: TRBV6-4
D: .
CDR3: CASSPVGEQYF
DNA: TGTGCCAGCTCCCCGGTTGGCGAGCAGTACTTC

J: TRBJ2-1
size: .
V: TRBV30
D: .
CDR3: CAWSFIDQRYNEQFF
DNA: TGTGCCTGGAGTTTTATCGACCAACGCTACAATGAGCAGTTCTTC

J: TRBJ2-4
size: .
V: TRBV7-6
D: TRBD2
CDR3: CASSLFGGGDIQYF
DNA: TGTGCCAGCAGCTTATTCGGGGGAGGGGACATTCAGTACTTC

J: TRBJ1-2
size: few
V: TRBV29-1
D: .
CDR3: CSVAGAEATYGYTF
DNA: TGCAGCGTTGCGGGGGCCGAGGCTACCTATGGCTACACCTTC

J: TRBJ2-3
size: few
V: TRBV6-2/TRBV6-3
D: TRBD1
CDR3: CASSYSRTGEGTDTQYF
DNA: TGTGCCAGCAGTTACTCCCGGACAGGGGAAGGCACAGATACGCAGTATTTT

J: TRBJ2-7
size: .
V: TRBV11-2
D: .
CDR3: CASSLVGGLISYEQYF
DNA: TGTGCCAGCAGCTTAGTAGGGGGGCTGATCTCCTACGAGCAGTACTTC

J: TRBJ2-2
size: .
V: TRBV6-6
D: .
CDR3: CASRVGELFF
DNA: TGTGCCAGCAGGGTCGGGGAGCTGTTTTTT

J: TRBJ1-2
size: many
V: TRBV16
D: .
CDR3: CASTLSRSDYGYTF
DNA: TGTGCCAGCACCCTTTCCCGTTCAGACTATGGCTACACCTTC

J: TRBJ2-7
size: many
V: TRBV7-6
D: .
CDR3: CASSLGGTTYEQYF
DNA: TGTGCCAGCAGCTTAGGAGGGACAACCTACGAGCAGTACTTC